A single sample is the source of the 13 T cell receptor beta chains below, sequenced in a study of OX40 agonist ivuxolimab in advanced cancers. Produced via immunoSEQ multiplex PCR; TCRdb's table is partial and in-frame only. The sample lists over 85,000 clones, approximately 90% seen once, with about 0.25% in the top ten. Sequences were derived from CD4+ or CD8+ T cells sorted from blood, sampled in a trial of the OX40 agonist ivuxolimab. These receptor sequences come from an adult with an advanced solid tumor such as melanoma, head and neck, liver or kidney cancer.

CDR3 DNA sequence: TGTGCCAGCAGGGACACTTGGACAGGGCCAAGAGCAGCTTTTGGCTACACCTTC. Translation gives CASRDTWTGPRAAFGYTF. This chain uses TRBV2 with TRBJ1-2, with 8 positions matching TRBD1. CDR1 and CDR2 from the germline V gene are SNHLY and FYNNEI. Trimming removed 6 bases from V and 7 bases from J; junction bases left unmatched: 22. The CDR3 contains 18 residues.

This chain uses TRBV29-1 with TRBJ1-1; 7 positions agree with TRBD1. CDR1 and CDR2 (germline): SQVTM, ANQGSEA. V shed 6 bases and J 6 bases; nucleotides not matched to a gene: 7. The CDR3 extends over 12 amino acids. CDR3 region: CSVDPTGSEAFF. The CDR3 nucleotides read TGCAGCGTCGACCCGACAGGGTCTGAAGCTTTCTTT.

This clone showed up just a few times. The chain couples TRBV5-1 to TRBJ1-4; the D gene is possibly TRBD1 (5 bases). V was clipped by 4 bases and J by 7 bases, with 23 bases between them. This CDR3 comprises 17 residues. Per the germline V gene, CDR1 is SGHRS and CDR2 is YFSETQ. The CDR3: CASSLEPQGGAFEKLFF. As DNA, the CDR3 is TGCGCCAGCAGCCTGGAACCCCAGGGTGGGGCTTTTGAAAAACTGTTTTTT.

The V gene is TRBV5-4, the J gene TRBJ1-6, with TRBD1 identical over 9 bases. CDR1 is SGHNT and CDR2 is YYREEE in the germline V gene (reference sequence). V trimming: 4 bases; J trimming: 0 bases; junction bases outside the gene matches: 5. The CDR3 length is 17 residues. This CDR3 reads CASSTGGISSYNSPLHF. CDR3 coding DNA: TGTGCCAGCAGCACAGGGGGCATTAGCTCCTATAATTCACCCCTCCACTTT.

The chain recombines TRBV5-5 with TRBJ1-5, with 10 positions matching TRBD1. Per germline, CDR1 SGHKS and CDR2 YYEKEE (reference sequence). CDR3 size: 15 residues. The V segment lost 0 bases and the J segment 5 bases; nucleotides outside the gene matches: 2. The CDR3 here is CASSLGQGAHQPQHF. The CDR3 nucleotides are TGTGCCAGCAGCTTGGGACAGGGGGCCCATCAGCCCCAGCATTTT.

This chain links TRBV7-9 with TRBJ2-4, with a tentative D call TRBD2 (6 bases). CDR3 size: 17 residues. CDR1 and CDR2 (germline): SEHNR, FQNEAQ (reference sequence). V lost 1 base and J 1 base, leaving 14 bases between the germline ends. The CDR3 here is CASSLGSGEVAKNIQYF. The CDR3 nucleotides are TGTGCCAGCAGCTTAGGATCCGGGGAGGTTGCCAAAAACATTCAGTACTTC.

The V call is TRBV28, the J call TRBJ2-3, with D perhaps given as TRBD1 or TRBD2 (5 bases each). The CDR3 extends over 15 amino acids. V gave up 7 bases and J gave up 2 bases, with 16 bases separating them. CDR1 is MDHEN, CDR2 SYDVKM, per germline. For the CDR3, the DNA is TGTGCCAGCACCCGAGTGGGACCTTACACAGATACGCAGTATTTT. Translating it yields CASTRVGPYTDTQYF.

The J gene is TRBJ1-4, the V gene TRBV25-1; D not resolved. Deletions cut 6 bases from V and 3 bases from J, with 8 bases between. CDR1 and CDR2 (germline): MGHDK, SYGVNS. CDR3 length: 13 residues. CDR3 in DNA: TGTGCCAGCAGACAGATAGCTAATGAAAAACTGTTTTTT. Amino acids: CASRQIANEKLFF. Based on the CDR3 plus reference TRBV25-1 and TRBJ1-4, the full variable domain is EADIYQTPRYLVIGTGKKITLECSQTMGHDKMYWYQQDPGMELHLIHYSYGVNSTEKGDLSSESTVSRIRTEHFPLTLESARPSHTSQYLCASRQIANEKLFFGSGTQLSVL.

This clone was seen a few times. The V and J genes are TRBV18 and TRBJ1-1; tentative D call: TRBD1 (5 bases). The germline V gene has CDR1 KGHSH and CDR2 LQKENI. V shed 2 bases and J shed 1 base, with 14 bases lying between them. The CDR3 has 16 residues. The CDR3 DNA reads TGTGCCAGCTCACCAACCGGGACGGCTGAGAACACTGAAGCTTTCTTT. This translates into CASSPTGTAENTEAFF.

CDR3 sequence: CASRLDRGAYEQYF. CDR3 DNA: TGTGCCAGCAGATTGGACAGGGGGGCCTACGAGCAGTACTTC. The V gene is TRBV6-5, the J gene TRBJ2-7, with 10 bases identical to TRBD1. V shed 6 bases and J 2 bases; nucleotides not matched to a gene: 4. This CDR3 has 14 residues. The germline V gene encodes CDR1 MNHEY and CDR2 SVGAGI.

V is TRBV19 and J is TRBJ2-5; 7 nucleotides match TRBD2. Germline V CDR1 and CDR2: LNHDA, SQIVND (reference sequence). Trimming took 3 bases from V and 1 from J; bases not matched to a gene: 5. This CDR3 has 15 amino acids. DNA of the CDR3: TGTGCCAGTAGTATCTCGGGAGGCCGCCAAGAGACCCAGTACTTC. It encodes CASSISGGRQETQYF.

This sequence joins TRBV4-3 and TRBJ2-7, with unresolved D. The CDR3 covers 14 residues. Trimming shortened V by 0 bases and J by 0 bases, and 6 bases separated the two germline ends. Per the germline V gene, CDR1 is LGHNA and CDR2 is YSLEER. This CDR3 reads CASSQDRFSYEQYF. CDR3 DNA: TGCGCCAGCAGCCAAGACAGGTTCTCCTACGAGCAGTACTTC.

J is TRBJ1-6 and V is TRBV7-6; 7 bases line up with TRBD1. V gave up 4 bases and J gave up 10 bases; unmatched junction bases: 7. The germline CDR1 and CDR2 sequences are SGHVS and FNYEAQ. The CDR3 is made up of 14 amino acids. The CDR3 DNA is TGTGCCAGCAGCTCCGGGACAGATAGATCACCCCTCCACTTT. Its protein product is CASSSGTDRSPLHF.